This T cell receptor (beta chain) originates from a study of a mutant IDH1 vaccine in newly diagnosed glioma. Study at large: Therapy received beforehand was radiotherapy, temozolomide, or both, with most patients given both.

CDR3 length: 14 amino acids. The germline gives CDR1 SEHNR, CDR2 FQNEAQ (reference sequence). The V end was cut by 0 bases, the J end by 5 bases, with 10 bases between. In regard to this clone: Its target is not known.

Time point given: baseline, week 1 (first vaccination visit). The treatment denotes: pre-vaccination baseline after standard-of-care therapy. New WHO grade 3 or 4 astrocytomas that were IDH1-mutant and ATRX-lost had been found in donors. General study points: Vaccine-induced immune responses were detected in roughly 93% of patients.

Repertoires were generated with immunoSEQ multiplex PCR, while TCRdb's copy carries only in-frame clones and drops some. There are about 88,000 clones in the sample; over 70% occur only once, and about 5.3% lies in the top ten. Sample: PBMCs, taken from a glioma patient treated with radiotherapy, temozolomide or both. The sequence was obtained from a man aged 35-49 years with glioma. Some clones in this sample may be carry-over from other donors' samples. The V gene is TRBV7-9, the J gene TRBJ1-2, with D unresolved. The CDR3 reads CASSLAEIPYGYTF. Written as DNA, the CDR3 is TGTGCCAGCAGCTTAGCGGAGATTCCTTATGGCTACACCTTC.